The clone carrying this T cell receptor beta chain was picked up one time. What it binds is not known. The record originates from a study of T cell responses to AZD1222 COVID-19 vaccine. Sequencing used immunoSEQ multiplex PCR; TCRdb keeps in-frame clones, though not all of them. The sample has tens of thousands of clones; 85% to 90% are singletons. Notes on the study in general: The donors showed a predominance of white British ancestry and of females, with possible underestimation of clonal diversity. Two doses of AZD1222 preceded a rise in Spike-specific TCR breadth and depth. Vaccine-associated CD4 TCRs ranged over spike, dominating at 160-218 and 743-854. Researchers took repertoire samples only after the peak T cell response had come.

Trimming took 5 bases from V and 4 from J; bases not matched to a gene: 7. The CDR3 sequence is 15 residues long. Germline V gene data show CDR1 as SGHVS and CDR2 as FQNEAQ. The sample in question was peripheral blood, obtained on day 0 of MenACWY control vaccination. The sequence came from an adult in good health. The rearrangement uses TRBV7-8 and TRBJ2-2, with 7 bases matching TRBD1. CDR3 DNA sequence: TGTGCCAGCAGCCGAGATACAGGGGTCACCGGGGAGCTGTTTTTT. This codes for CASSRDTGVTGELFF. The full variable domain, completed using reference TRBV7-8 and TRBJ2-2, is GAGVSQSPRYKVAKRGQDVALRCDPISGHVSLFWYQQALGQGPEFLTYFQNEAQLDKSGLPSDRFFAERPEGSVSTLKIQRTQQEDSAVYLCASSRDTGVTGELFFGEGSRLTVL.